These 21 T cell receptor beta chains came from one sample sequenced in a study of blood T cell repertoires in COVID-19. Sequenced by immunoSEQ multiplex PCR; TCRdb stores in-frame clones only, minus some. The profile shows hundreds of thousands of clones, 88% of them singletons. The sample comprised PBMCs or T cells enriched from blood (not recorded which). The receptors derive from a woman between 40 and 55 years old with acute COVID-19.

V and J are TRBV7-6 and TRBJ2-1, with 15 bases aligning to TRBD2. In germline, CDR1 is SGHVS, CDR2 FNYEAQ. CDR3 length equals 20 residues. With V trimmed by 2 bases and J by 5 bases, 13 bases remained unmatched. The CDR3 spells CASSLFSGLAGGQRHNEQFF. CDR3 in DNA: TGTGCCAGCAGCTTATTCTCCGGACTAGCGGGAGGGCAGCGACACAATGAGCAGTTCTTC.

This chain uses TRBV28 with TRBJ2-7; maybe TRBD2 (5 bases). Germline V gene lookup returns CDR1 MDHEN and CDR2 SYDVKM. CDR3 length: 12 amino acids. Trimming stripped 6 bases from V and 6 bases from J, with 12 bases between. The CDR3, as DNA: TGTGCCAGCAGGCCGTCGGGGTCCGAGCAGTACTTC. This sequence encodes CASRPSGSEQYF.

V is TRBV5-4 and J is TRBJ2-3, with 10 nucleotides matching TRBD2. This CDR3 is built from 16 residues. Trimming at V came to 4 bases and at J to 2 bases, leaving 7 bases not matched to a gene. CDR1 is SGHNT and CDR2 is YYREEE in the germline V gene (reference sequence). CDR3 nucleotides: TGTGCCAGCAGCCCCTGGACTAGCGGCCCCACAGATACGCAGTATTTT. Residues: CASSPWTSGPTDTQYF.

The chain couples TRBV5-1 to TRBJ2-1; maybe TRBD2 (6 bases). With 2 bases removed from V and 2 bases from J, the gap between germline ends came to 11 bases. The CDR3 is 15 residues long. CDR1 SGHRS and CDR2 YFSETQ come from the germline V gene. The CDR3 nucleotides are TGCGCCAGCAGCTTAAACGGGGGAACCTACAATGAGCAGTTCTTC. The encoded protein is CASSLNGGTYNEQFF.

The J gene is TRBJ2-6, the V gene TRBV11-3; 8 bases map to TRBD2. V gave up 3 bases and J gave up 4 bases; unmatched junction bases: 5. This CDR3 region has 16 residues. Germline V lookup: CDR1 SGHNT, CDR2 YENEEA. CDR3 region: CASSFSGSPGANVLTF. The CDR3 region has the DNA TGTGCCAGCAGCTTCAGCGGGAGTCCCGGGGCCAACGTCCTGACTTTC.

The rearrangement uses TRBV30 and TRBJ2-1; D remains ambiguous. CDR3 length: 13 residues. Trimming pared 1 base from V and 4 bases from J, leaving 8 bases between. CDR1 is GTSNPN and CDR2 is SVGIG in the germline V gene (reference sequence). CDR3 region: CAWSAQSYNEQFF. CDR3 nucleotides: TGTGCCTGGAGTGCTCAGTCGTACAATGAGCAGTTCTTC.

V and J are TRBV29-1 and TRBJ1-1, with 8 bases lining up with TRBD1. Per germline, CDR1 SQVTM and CDR2 ANQGSEA. The CDR3 contains 9 residues. V was pared by 7 bases and J by 10 bases, with 2 bases of the junction left unmatched. CDR3 in amino acids: CSAGTGAFF. The DNA for the CDR3 is TGCAGCGCCGGGACAGGAGCTTTCTTT.

The rearrangement uses TRBV30 and TRBJ2-3; 8 bases fit TRBD2. Per the germline V gene, CDR1 is GTSNPN and CDR2 is SVGIG (reference sequence). CDR3 size: 12 residues. V was clipped by 2 bases and J by 11 bases; unmatched bases: 6. The CDR3 spells CAWSLGLAMQYF. In DNA form, the CDR3 reads TGTGCCTGGAGTTTAGGACTAGCCATGCAGTATTTT.

The chain couples TRBV11-3 to TRBJ2-5; 7 bases align to TRBD1. The CDR3 runs to 13 residues. The V gene end was trimmed by 5 bases and the J gene end by 3 bases; junction bases not matched to a gene: 3. Germline V CDR1 and CDR2: SGHNT, YENEEA. CDR3 DNA sequence: TGTGCCAGCAGCCATGGGACAGAAGAGACCCAGTACTTC. This codes for CASSHGTEETQYF.

In its sample, this clone was seen a few times. The chain carries TRBV28 and TRBJ2-5; D not resolved. V gave up 6 bases and J gave up 5 bases, with 13 bases separating them. The CDR3 extends over 13 amino acids. In germline, CDR1 is MDHEN, CDR2 SYDVKM. CDR3 sequence reads: CASRAVVVETQYF. CDR3 nucleotides: TGTGCCAGCAGGGCCGTCGTTGTGGAGACCCAGTACTTC. The full variable domain, in which reference TRBV28 and TRBJ2-5 provide the parts outside the CDR3, is DVKVTQSSRYLVKRTGEKVFLECVQDMDHENMFWYRQDPGLGLRLIYFSYDVKMKEKGDIPEGYSVSREKKERFSLILESASTNQTSMYLCASRAVVVETQYFGPGTRLLVL.

A single count supports this clone. The rearrangement joins TRBV28 to TRBJ2-3; 9 bases match TRBD2. J gave up 1 base and V 4 bases, and 6 bases lay outside the gene matches. The CDR3 consists of 16 residues. The germline V gene has CDR1 MDHEN and CDR2 SYDVKM. The CDR3 sequence: CASSSSSGIGTDTQYF. The CDR3 nucleotides read TGTGCCAGCAGTTCATCTAGCGGGATCGGCACAGATACGCAGTATTTT. Full variable domain (missing parts from reference TRBV28 and TRBJ2-3): DVKVTQSSRYLVKRTGEKVFLECVQDMDHENMFWYRQDPGLGLRLIYFSYDVKMKEKGDIPEGYSVSREKKERFSLILESASTNQTSMYLCASSSSSGIGTDTQYFGPGTRLTVL.

This clone showed up just once. This sequence joins TRBV25-1 and TRBJ2-5; TRBD2 might be the D (6 bases). Germline V gene lookup returns CDR1 MGHDK and CDR2 SYGVNS. This CDR3 comprises 13 residues. The ends were cut back, 11 bases at V and 5 bases at J, with 18 bases in the middle. Written as DNA, the CDR3 is TGTGCCCTCGGAGGGCAATCCGGGGAGACCCAGTACTTC. It translates to CALGGQSGETQYF.

The J gene is TRBJ1-4, the V gene TRBV3-1 (or the pseudogene TRBV3-2); D is ambiguous. This CDR3 comprises 15 residues. Germline CDR1 reads LGHDT; CDR2 reads YNNKEL (reference sequence). Trimming took 4 bases from V and 5 from J, leaving 14 bases between them. In nucleotides, the CDR3 is TGTGCCAGCAGCCCAAGAGAGGAGGAAAATGAAAAACTGTTTTTT. Protein sequence: CASSPREEENEKLFF.

This clone was found once. The CDR3, as DNA: TGTGCCAGCAGCGTAGAGGGCGGGAGGGCCAATGAGCAGTTCTTC. Protein sequence: CASSVEGGRANEQFF. V is TRBV9 and J is TRBJ2-1, with 9 bases aligning to TRBD2. Germline CDR1 SGDLS, CDR2 YYNGEE. Germline trimming cut 0 bases from V and 6 bases from J; bases unmatched to any gene: 4. The CDR3 spans 15 residues.

The V gene is TRBV21-1, the J gene TRBJ1-5. TRBV21-1 is flagged as a pseudogene. CDR3 length: 14 residues. CDR3 residues: CASSSRVPNQPQHF. In DNA form, the CDR3 reads TGTGCCAGCAGCTCCCGGGTCCCAAATCAGCCCCAGCATTTT.

This chain links TRBV7-8 with TRBJ1-3, with 7 bases aligning to TRBD1. V lost 5 bases and J lost 0; bases outside the gene matches: 7. This CDR3 has 16 amino acids. Germline V gives CDR1 SGHVS, CDR2 FQNEAQ. DNA of the CDR3: TGTGCCAGCAGCAGCCAGGGGGTCCTCTCTGGAAACACCATATATTTT. Its translation is CASSSQGVLSGNTIYF.

The chain employs TRBV10-2 and TRBJ1-1; no clear D. This CDR3 spans 14 amino acids. Germline V gene data show CDR1 as WSHSY and CDR2 as SAAADI. The V end was cut by 4 bases, the J end by 1 base, with 10 bases between. The CDR3 here is CASSASGWNTEAFF. Written as DNA, the CDR3 is TGCGCCAGCAGTGCTAGCGGATGGAACACTGAAGCTTTCTTT.

V gene TRBV5-4 combines with J gene TRBJ2-6, with a weak D call TRBD2 (6 bases). The V end was cut by 2 bases, the J end by 15 bases, with 18 bases between. CDR1 and CDR2 (germline): SGHNT, YYREEE (reference sequence). The CDR3 consists of 14 residues. The CDR3 reads CASSFPGTLTDLTF. The CDR3, as DNA: TGTGCCAGCAGCTTTCCCGGGACTCTCACCGACCTGACTTTC.

The V gene is TRBV19, the J gene TRBJ1-2; TRBD1 is a possible D gene (6 bases). The CDR3 length is 17 residues. Deletions cut 7 bases from V and 1 base from J, with 22 bases between. CDR1 is LNHDA, CDR2 SQIVND, per germline (reference sequence). This chain's CDR3 is CASTTIPGTSINYGYTF. Here the CDR3 DNA reads TGTGCCAGTACCACAATCCCCGGGACATCGATTAACTATGGCTACACCTTC.

The rearrangement links TRBV4-3 to TRBJ1-5, with D perhaps matching TRBD1 (6 bases). CDR1 is LGHNA and CDR2 is YSLEER in the germline V gene. V was cut by 6 bases and J by 4 bases, with 13 bases left in between. The CDR3 consists of 14 residues. CDR3 sequence reads: CASSHRVGNQPQHF. In DNA form, the CDR3 reads TGCGCCAGCAGTCACAGGGTTGGGAATCAGCCCCAGCATTTT.

The rearrangement uses TRBV9 and TRBJ1-6; no definite D call. Germline V gene data show CDR1 as SGDLS and CDR2 as YYNGEE. The CDR3 length is 15 residues. Trimming cost V 0 bases and J 7 bases, with 11 bases left between them. The CDR3 loop reads CASSVEEGTNSPLHF. The CDR3 region has the DNA TGTGCCAGCAGCGTAGAAGAGGGAACGAATTCACCCCTCCACTTT.